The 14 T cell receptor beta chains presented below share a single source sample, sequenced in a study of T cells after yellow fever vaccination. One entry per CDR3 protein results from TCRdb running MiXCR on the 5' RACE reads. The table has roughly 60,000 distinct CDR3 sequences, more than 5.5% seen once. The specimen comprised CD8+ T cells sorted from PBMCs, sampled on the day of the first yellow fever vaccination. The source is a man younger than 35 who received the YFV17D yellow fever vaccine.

The CDR3 DNA is TGTGCCAGCAGCTTACTAGGGGTCGACACTGAAGCTTTCTTT. Translating it yields CASSLLGVDTEAFF. This chain links TRBV7-8 with TRBJ1-1; TRBD1 might be the D (5 bases). The CDR3 spans 14 residues. Germline V gene lookup returns CDR1 SGHVS and CDR2 FQNEAQ. The V gene lost 2 bases and the J gene lost 3 bases, with 10 bases spanning the gap.

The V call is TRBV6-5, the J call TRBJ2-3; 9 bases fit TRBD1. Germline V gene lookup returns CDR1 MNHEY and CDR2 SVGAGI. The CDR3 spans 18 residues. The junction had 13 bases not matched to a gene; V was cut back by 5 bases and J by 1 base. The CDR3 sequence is CASSLTGTGRHGTDTQYF. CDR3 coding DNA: TGTGCCAGCAGTCTGACAGGGACAGGGAGACACGGCACAGATACGCAGTATTTT.

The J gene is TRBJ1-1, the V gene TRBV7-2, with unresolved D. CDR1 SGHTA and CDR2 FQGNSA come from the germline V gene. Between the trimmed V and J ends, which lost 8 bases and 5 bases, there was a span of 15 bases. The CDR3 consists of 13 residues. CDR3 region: CASGIGPKTEAFF. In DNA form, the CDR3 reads TGTGCCAGCGGAATAGGCCCGAAAACTGAAGCTTTCTTT.

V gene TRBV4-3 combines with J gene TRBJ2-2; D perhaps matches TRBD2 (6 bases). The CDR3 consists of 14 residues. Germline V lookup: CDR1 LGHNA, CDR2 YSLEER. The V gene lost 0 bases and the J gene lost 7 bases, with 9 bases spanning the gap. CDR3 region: CASSQDPGDGELFF. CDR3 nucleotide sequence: TGCGCCAGCAGCCAAGATCCGGGGGACGGGGAGCTGTTTTTT.

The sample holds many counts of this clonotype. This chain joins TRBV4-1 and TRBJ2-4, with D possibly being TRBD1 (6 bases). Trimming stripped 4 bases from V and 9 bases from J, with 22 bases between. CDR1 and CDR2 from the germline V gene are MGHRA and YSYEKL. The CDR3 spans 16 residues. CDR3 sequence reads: CASSPYIGEAGVIQYF. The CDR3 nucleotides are TGCGCCAGCAGCCCCTATATTGGTGAGGCAGGGGTCATTCAGTACTTC.

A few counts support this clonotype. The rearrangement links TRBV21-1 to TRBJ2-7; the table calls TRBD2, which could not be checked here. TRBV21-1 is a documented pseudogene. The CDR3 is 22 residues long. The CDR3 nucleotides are TGTGCCAGCAGCAAGGGCCGGGAAGGTCTGGCTAGCGGGGGGAAGGGGACCTACGAGCAGTACTTC. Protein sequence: CASSKGREGLASGGKGTYEQYF.

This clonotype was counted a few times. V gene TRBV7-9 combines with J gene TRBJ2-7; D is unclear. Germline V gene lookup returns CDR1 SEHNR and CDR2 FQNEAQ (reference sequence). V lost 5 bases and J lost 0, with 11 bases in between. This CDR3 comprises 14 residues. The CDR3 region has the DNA TGTGCCAGCAGCCAGGACCAGAGCTCCTACGAGCAGTACTTC. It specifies CASSQDQSSYEQYF.

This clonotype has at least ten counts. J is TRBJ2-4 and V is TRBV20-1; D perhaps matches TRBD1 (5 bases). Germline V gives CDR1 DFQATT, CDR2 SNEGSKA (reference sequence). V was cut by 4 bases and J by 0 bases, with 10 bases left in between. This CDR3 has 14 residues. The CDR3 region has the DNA TGCAGTGCTACAGGGTACATAGCCAAAAACATTCAGTACTTC. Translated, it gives CSATGYIAKNIQYF.

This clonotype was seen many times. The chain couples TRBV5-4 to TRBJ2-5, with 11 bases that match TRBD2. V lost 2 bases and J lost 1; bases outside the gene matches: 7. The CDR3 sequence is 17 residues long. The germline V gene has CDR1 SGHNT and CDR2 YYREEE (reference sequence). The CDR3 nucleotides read TGTGCCAGCAGCTTCGGATTGGGACTAGCGGCCCAAGAGACCCAGTACTTC. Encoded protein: CASSFGLGLAAQETQYF.

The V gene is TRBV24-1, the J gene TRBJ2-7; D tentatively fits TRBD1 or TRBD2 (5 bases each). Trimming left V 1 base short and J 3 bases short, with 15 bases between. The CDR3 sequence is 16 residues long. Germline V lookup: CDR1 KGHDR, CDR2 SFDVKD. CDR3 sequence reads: CATSDFNRDQGYEQYV. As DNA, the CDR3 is TGTGCCACCAGTGATTTCAACCGGGACCAAGGCTACGAGCAGTACGTC.

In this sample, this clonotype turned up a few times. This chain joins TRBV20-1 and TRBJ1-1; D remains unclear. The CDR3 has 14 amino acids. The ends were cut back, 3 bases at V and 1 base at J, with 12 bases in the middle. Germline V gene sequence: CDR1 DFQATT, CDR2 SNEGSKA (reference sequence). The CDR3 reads CSASASGENTEAFF. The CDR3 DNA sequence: TGCAGTGCTAGTGCGAGTGGGGAGAACACTGAAGCTTTCTTT.

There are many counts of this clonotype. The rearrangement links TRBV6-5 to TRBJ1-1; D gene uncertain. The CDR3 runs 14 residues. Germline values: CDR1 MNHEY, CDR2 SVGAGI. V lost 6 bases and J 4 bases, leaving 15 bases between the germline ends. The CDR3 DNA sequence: TGTGCCAGCAGCCCCGTTTCTTGGGGCACTGAAGCTTTCTTT. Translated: CASSPVSWGTEAFF.

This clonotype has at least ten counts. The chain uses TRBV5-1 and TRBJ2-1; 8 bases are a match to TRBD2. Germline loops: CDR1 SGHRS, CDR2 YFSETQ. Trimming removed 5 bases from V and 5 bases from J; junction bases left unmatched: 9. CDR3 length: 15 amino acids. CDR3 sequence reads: CASRIAGTPNNEQFF. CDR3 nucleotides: TGCGCCAGCAGAATAGCGGGGACTCCTAACAATGAGCAGTTCTTC. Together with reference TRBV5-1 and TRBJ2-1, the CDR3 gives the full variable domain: KAGVTQTPRYLIKTRGQQVTLSCSPISGHRSVSWYQQTPGQGLQFLFEYFSETQRNKGNFPGRFSGRQFSNSRSEMNVSTLELGDSALYLCASRIAGTPNNEQFFGPGTRLTVL.

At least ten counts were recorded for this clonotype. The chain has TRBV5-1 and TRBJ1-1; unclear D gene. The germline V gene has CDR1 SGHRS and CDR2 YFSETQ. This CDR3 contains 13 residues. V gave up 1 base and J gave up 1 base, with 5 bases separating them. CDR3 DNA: TGCGCCAGCAGCTTGACAGAGAACACTGAAGCTTTCTTT. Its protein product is CASSLTENTEAFF.